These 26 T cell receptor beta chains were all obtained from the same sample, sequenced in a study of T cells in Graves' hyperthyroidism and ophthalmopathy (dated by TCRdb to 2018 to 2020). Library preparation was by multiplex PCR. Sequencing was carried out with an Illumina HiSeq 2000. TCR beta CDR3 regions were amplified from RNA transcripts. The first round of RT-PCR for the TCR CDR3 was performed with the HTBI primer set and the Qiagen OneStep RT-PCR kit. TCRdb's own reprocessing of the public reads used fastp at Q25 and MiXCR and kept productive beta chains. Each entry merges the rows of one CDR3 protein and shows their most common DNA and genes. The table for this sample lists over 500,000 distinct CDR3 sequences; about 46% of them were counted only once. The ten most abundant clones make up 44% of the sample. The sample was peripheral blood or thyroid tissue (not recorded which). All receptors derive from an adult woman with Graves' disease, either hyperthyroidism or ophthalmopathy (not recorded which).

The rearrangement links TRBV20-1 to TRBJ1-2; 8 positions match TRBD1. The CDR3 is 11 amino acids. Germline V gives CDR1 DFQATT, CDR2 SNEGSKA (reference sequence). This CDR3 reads CSASVQGDYTF. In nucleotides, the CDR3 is TGCAGCGCCAGTGTACAGGGGGATTACACCTTC.

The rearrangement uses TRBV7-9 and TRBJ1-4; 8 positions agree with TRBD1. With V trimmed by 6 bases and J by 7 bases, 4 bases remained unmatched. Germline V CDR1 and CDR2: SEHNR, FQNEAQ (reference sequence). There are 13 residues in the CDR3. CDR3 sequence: CASRGDRGEKLFF. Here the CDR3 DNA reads TGTGCCAGCAGGGGCGACAGGGGTGAAAAACTGTTTTTT.

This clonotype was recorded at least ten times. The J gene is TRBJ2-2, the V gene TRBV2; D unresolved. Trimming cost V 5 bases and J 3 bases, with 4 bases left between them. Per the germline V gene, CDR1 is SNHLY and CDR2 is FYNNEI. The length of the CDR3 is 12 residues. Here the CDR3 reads CASSKDTGELFF. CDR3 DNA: TGTGCCAGCAGTAAAGACACCGGGGAGCTGTTTTTT. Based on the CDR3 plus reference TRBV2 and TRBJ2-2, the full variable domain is EPEVTQTPSHQVTQMGQEVILRCVPISNHLYFYWYRQILGQKVEFLVSFYNNEISEKSEIFDDQFSVERPDGSNFTLKIRSTKLEDSAMYFCASSKDTGELFFGEGSRLTVL.

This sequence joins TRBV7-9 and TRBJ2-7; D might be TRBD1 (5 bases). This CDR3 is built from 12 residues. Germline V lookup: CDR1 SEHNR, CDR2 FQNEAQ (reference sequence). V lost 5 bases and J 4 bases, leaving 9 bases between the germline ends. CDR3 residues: CASSPKGYEQYF. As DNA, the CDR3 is TGTGCCAGCAGCCCAAAGGGGTACGAGCAGTACTTC.

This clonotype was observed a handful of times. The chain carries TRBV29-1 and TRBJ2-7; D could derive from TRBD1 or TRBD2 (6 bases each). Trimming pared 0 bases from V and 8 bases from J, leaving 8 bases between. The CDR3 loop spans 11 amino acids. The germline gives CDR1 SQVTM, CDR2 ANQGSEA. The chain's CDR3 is CSVEDRGQQYF. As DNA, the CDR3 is TGCAGCGTTGAAGATCGGGGGCAGCAGTACTTC.

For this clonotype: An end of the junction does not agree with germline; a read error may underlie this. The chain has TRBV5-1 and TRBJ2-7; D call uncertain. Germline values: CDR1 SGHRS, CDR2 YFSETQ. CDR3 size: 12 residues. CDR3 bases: TGTGCCAGCAGCTCCGTGGTGCGCGAGCAGTACTTC. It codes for CASSSVVREQYF. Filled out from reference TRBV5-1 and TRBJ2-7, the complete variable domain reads KAGVTQTPRYLIKTRGQQVTLSCSPISGHRSVSWYQQTPGQGLQFLFEYFSETQRNKGNFPGRFSGRQFSNSRSEMNVSTLELGDSALYLCASSSVVREQYFGPGTRLTVT.

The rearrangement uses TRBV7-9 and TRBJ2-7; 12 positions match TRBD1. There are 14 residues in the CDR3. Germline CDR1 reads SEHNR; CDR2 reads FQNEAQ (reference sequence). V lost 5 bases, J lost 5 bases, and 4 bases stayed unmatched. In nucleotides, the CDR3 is TGTGCCAGCAGCCTACGGGACAGGGGGCACGAGCAGTACTTC. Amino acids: CASSLRDRGHEQYF.

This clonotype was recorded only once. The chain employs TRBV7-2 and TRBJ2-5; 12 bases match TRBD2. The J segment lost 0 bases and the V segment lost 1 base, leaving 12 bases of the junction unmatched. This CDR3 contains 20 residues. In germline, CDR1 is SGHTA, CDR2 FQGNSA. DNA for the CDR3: TGTGCCAGCAGCTTAGTGGCTAGCGGGAGGGCCTCGTGGGACCAAGAGACCCAGTACTTC. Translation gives CASSLVASGRASWDQETQYF.

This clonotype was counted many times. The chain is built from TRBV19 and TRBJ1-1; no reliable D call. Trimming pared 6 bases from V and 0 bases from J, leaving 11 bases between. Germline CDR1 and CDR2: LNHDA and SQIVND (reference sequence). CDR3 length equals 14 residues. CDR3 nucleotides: TGTGCCAGTAGGACCGGACGGCTGAACACTGAAGCTTTCTTT. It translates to CASRTGRLNTEAFF.

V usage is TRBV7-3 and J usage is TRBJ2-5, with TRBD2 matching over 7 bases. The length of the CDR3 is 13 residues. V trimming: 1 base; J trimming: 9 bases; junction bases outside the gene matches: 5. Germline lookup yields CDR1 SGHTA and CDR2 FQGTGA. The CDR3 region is CASSLSLAEPQYF. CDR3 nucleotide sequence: TGTGCCAGCAGCTTAAGCCTAGCGGAGCCCCAGTACTTC.

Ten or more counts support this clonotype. The CDR3 loop reads CASSLPGTLNTEAFF. The CDR3 DNA follows: TGTGCCAGTAGTCTACCCGGGACACTGAACACTGAAGCTTTCTTT. This sequence joins TRBV19 and TRBJ1-1, with D possibly matching TRBD1 (6 bases). The CDR3 runs to 15 residues. Germline-derived CDR1 and CDR2 are LNHDA and SQIVND (reference sequence). The germline V and J ends were trimmed by 5 bases and 0 bases, with 13 bases remaining between them.

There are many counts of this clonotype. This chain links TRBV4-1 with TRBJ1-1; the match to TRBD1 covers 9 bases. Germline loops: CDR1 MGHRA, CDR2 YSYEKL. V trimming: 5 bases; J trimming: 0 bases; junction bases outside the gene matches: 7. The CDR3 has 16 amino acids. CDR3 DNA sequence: TGCGCCAGCAGCACGGACAGGGGCAGCTTGAACACTGAAGCTTTCTTT. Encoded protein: CASSTDRGSLNTEAFF.

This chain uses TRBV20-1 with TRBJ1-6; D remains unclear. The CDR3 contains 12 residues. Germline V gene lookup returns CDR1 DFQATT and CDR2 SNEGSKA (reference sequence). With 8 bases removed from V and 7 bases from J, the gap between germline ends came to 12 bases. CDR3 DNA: TGCAGTACCCGCCGGGGAAATTCACCCCTCCACTTT. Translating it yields CSTRRGNSPLHF.

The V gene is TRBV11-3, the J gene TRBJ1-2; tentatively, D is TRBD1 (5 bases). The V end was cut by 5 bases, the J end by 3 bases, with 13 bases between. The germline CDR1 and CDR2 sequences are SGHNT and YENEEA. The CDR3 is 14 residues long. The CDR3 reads CASSEGTADYGYTF. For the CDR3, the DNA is TGTGCCAGCAGCGAAGGGACGGCGGACTATGGCTACACCTTC.

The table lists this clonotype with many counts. CDR3 sequence (DNA): TGTGCCAGTAGTACCCAGTCGGATCCGGGCACTGAAGCTTTCTTT. Translated, it gives CASSTQSDPGTEAFF. The gene calls are TRBV19 and TRBJ1-1; no reliable D call. Deletions cut 4 bases from V and 4 bases from J, with 16 bases between. The CDR3 runs to 15 residues. The germline V gene encodes CDR1 LNHDA and CDR2 SQIVND (reference sequence). Together with reference TRBV19 and TRBJ1-1, the CDR3 gives the full variable domain: DGGITQSPKYLFRKEGQNVTLSCEQNLNHDAMYWYRQDPGQGLRLIYYSQIVNDFQKGDIAEGYSVSREKKESFPLTVTSAQKNPTAFYLCASSTQSDPGTEAFFGQGTRLTVV.

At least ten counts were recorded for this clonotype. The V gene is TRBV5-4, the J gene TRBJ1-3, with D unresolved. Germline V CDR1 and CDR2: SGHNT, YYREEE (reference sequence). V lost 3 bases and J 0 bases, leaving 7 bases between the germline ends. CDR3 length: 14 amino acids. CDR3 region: CASSSLSSGNTIYF. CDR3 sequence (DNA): TGTGCCAGCAGCTCCCTGAGCTCTGGAAACACCATATATTTT.

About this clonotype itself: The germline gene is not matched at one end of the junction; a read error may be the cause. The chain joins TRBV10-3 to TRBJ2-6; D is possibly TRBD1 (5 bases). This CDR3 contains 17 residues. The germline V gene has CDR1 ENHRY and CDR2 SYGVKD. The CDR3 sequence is CAISGSTLSSGANVLTF. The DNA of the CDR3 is TGTGCCATCAGTGGGTCCACACTCTCCTCTGGGGCCAACGTCCTGACCTTC.

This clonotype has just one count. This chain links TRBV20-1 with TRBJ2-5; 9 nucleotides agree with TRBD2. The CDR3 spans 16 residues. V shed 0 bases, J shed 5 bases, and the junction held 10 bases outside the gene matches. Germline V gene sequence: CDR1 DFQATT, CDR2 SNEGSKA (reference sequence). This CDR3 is CSARDKPGLAWETQYF. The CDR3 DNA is TGCAGTGCTAGAGATAAGCCGGGACTAGCTTGGGAGACCCAGTACTTC.

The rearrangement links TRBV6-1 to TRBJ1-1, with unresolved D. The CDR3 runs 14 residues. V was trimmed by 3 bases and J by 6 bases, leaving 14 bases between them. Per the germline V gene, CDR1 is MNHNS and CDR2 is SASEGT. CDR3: CASSELGGISEAFF. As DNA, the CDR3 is TGTGCCAGCAGTGAGTTGGGCGGTATTTCTGAAGCTTTCTTT.

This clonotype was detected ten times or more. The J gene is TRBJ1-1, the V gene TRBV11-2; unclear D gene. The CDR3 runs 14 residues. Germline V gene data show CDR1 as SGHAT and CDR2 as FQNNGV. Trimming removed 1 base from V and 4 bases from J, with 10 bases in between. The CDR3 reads CASSLASGLTEAFF. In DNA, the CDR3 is TGTGCCAGCAGCTTAGCGTCCGGGCTCACTGAAGCTTTCTTT.

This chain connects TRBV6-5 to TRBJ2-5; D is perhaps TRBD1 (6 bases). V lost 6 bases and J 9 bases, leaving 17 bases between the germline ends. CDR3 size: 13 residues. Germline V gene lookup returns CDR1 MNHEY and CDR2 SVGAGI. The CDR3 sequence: CASSAGDGQPQYF. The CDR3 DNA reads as TGTGCCAGCAGCGCAGGGGATGGCCAGCCCCAGTACTTC.

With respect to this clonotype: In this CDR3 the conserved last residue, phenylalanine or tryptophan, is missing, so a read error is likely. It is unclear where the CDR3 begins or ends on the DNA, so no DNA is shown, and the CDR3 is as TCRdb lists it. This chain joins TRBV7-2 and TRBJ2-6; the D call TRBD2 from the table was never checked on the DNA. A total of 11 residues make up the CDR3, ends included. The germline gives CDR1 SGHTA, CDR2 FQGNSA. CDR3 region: CASEPPGTSGL.

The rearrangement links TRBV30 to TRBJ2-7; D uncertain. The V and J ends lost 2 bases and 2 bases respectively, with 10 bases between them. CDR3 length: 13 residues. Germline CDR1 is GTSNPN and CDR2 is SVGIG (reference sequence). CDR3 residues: CAWSQGSPYEQYF. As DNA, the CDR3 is TGTGCCTGGAGTCAAGGCAGTCCCTACGAGCAGTACTTC. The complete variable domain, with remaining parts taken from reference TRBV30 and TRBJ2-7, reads SQTIHQWPATLVQPVGSPLSLECTVEGTSNPNLYWYRQAAGRGLQLLFYSVGIGQISSEVPQNLSASRPQDRQFILSSKKLLLSDSGFYLCAWSQGSPYEQYFGPGTRLTVT.

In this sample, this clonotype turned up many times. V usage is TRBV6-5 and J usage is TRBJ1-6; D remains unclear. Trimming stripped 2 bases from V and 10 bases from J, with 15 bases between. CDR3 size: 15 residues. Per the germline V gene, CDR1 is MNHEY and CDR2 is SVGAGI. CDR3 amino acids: CASSYLHPWESPLHF. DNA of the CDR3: TGTGCCAGCAGTTACCTCCACCCTTGGGAATCACCCCTCCACTTT.

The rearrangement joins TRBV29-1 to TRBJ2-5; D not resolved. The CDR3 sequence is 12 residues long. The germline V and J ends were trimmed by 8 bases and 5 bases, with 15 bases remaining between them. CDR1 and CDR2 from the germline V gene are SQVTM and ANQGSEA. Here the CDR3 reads CSLASVRETQYF. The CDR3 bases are TGCAGCTTGGCCTCGGTACGGGAGACCCAGTACTTC. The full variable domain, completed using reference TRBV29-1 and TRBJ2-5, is SAVISQKPSRDICQRGTSLTIQCQVDSQVTMMFWYRQQPGQSLTLIATANQGSEATYESGFVIDKFPISRPNLTFSTLTVSNMSPEDSSIYLCSLASVRETQYFGPGTRLLVL.

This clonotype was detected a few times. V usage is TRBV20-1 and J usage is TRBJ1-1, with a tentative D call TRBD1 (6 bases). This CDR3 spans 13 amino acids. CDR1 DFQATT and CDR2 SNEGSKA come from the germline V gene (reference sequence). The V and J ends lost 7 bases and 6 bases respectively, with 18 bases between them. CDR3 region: CSVEMTGRPEAFF. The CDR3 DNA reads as TGCAGTGTAGAAATGACAGGCAGACCTGAAGCTTTCTTT.